This T cell receptor beta chain was obtained from a study of blood T cell repertoires in COVID-19. Study information: Sources were T cells, B-cell-depleted T cells, or PBMCs; the material itself was cDNA or gDNA.

Profiled with immunoSEQ multiplex PCR; TCRdb holds only in-frame clones, not every one. This sample yields 200,000 to 250,000 clones, of which more than 85% are seen a single time; around 9.6% belongs to the top ten. Germline values: CDR1 LNHDA, CDR2 SQIVND (reference sequence). The V segment lost 3 bases and the J segment 2 bases; nucleotides outside the gene matches: 4. The CDR3 runs 15 residues. This clonotype was sampled from a woman between 50 and 59 years old with COVID-19, enrolled during active disease. The chain has TRBV19 and TRBJ1-2; 9 bases map to TRBD1. The material sequenced was peripheral blood. CDR3 sequence (DNA): TGTGCCAGTAGTATTCTACAGGGGGCGAACTATGGCTACACCTTC. This codes for CASSILQGANYGYTF.